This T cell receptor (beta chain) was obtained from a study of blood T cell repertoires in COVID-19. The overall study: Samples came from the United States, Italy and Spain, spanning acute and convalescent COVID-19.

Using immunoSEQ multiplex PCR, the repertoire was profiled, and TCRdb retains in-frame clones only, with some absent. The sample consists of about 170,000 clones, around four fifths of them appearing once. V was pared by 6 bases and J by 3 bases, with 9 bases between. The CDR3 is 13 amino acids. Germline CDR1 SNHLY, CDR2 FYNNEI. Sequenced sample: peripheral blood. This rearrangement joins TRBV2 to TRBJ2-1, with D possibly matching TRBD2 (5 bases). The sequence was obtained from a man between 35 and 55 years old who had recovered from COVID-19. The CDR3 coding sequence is TGTGCCAGCAGCGCCGGGAACTACAATGAGCAGTTCTTC. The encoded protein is CASSAGNYNEQFF.